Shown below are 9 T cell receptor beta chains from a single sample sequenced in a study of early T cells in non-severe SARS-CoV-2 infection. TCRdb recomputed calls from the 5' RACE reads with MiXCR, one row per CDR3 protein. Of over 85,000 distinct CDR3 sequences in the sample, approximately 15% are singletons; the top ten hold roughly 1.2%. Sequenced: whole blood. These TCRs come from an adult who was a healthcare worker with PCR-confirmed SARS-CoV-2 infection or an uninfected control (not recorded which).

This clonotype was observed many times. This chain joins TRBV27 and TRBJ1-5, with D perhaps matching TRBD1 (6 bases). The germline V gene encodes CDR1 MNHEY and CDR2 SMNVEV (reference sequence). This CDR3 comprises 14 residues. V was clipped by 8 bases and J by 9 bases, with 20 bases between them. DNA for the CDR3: TGTGCCAGCGGTCGACGCGAGGGGGAATGGCCCCAGCATTTT. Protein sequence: CASGRREGEWPQHF.

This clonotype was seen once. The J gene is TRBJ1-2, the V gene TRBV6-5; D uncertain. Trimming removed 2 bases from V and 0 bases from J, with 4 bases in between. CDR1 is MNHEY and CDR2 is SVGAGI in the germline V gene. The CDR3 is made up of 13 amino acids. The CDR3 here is CASSYGTNYGYTF. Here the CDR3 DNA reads TGTGCCAGCAGTTACGGGACTAACTATGGCTACACCTTC.

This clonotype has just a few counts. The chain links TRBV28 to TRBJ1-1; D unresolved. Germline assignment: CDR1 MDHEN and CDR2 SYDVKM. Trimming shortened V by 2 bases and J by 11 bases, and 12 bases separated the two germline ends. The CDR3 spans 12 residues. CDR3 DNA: TGTGCCAGCAGTTTACACCTGGTGGAGGCTTTCTTT. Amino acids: CASSLHLVEAFF.

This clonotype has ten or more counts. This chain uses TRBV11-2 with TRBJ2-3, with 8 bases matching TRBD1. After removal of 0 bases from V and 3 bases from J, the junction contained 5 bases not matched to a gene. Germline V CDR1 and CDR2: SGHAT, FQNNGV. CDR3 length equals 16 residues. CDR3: CASSLETGGSTDTQYF. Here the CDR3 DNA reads TGTGCCAGCAGCTTAGAAACAGGGGGATCGACAGATACGCAGTATTTT.

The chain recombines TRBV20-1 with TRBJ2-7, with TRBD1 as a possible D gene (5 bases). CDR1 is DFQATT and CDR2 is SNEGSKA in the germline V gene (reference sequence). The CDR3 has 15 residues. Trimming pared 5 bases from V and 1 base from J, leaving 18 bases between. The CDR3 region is CSADKGQGVSYEQYF. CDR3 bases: TGCAGTGCTGACAAGGGGCAGGGCGTTTCCTACGAGCAGTACTTC.

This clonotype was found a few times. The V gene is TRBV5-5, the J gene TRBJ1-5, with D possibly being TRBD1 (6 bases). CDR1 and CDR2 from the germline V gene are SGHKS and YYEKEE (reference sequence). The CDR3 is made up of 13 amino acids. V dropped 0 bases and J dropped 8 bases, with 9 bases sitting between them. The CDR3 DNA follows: TGTGCCAGCAGCTTGGGCAGGGGAGAGCCCCAGCATTTT. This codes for CASSLGRGEPQHF.

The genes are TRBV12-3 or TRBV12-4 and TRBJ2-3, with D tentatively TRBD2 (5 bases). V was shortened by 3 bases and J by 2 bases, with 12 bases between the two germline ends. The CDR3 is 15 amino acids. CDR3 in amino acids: CASSFRTGVTDTQYF. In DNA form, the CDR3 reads TGTGCCAGCAGTTTCCGGACTGGGGTCACAGATACGCAGTATTTT.

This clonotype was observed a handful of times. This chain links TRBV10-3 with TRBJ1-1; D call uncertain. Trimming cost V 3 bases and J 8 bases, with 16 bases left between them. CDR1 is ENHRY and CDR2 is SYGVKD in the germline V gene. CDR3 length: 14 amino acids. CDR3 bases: TGTGCCATCAGTGACGGATCACGGAACCTGGAAGCTTTCTTT. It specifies CAISDGSRNLEAFF.

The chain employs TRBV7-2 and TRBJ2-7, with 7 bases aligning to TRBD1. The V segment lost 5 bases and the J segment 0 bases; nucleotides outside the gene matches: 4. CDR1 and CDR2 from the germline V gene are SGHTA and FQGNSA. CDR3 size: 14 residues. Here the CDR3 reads CASSPDRNSYEQYF. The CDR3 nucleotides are TGTGCCAGCAGCCCGGACAGGAACTCCTACGAGCAGTACTTC.